A selection of T cell receptor beta chains follows, all from one sample in a study of cytomegalovirus exposure and HLA in healthy donors. Clones were read by immunoSEQ multiplex PCR, and TCRdb kept only the in-frame ones, dropping some. This table has about 130,000 clones, about 79% appearing once. Source material: PBMCs. The receptors shown here come from a woman between 45 and 65 years old in good health and CMV-seronegative. Each CDR3 is given with its conserved first and last residue. D genes are given only for firm matches. Clone sizes are given selectively: once, few, many, or a class where the clone is expanded.

j_call clone_size d_call v_call cdr3_nt cdr3_aa
TRBJ2-5 - - TRBV7-7 TGTGCTAGCAGCTTAGGTTCCGGTAACCAAGAGACCCAGTACTTC CASSLGSGNQETQYF
TRBJ1-3 - TRBD1 TRBV30 TGTGCCTGGACCAGGGGGGAAGACACCATATATTTT CAWTRGEDTIYF
TRBJ1-4 once TRBD1 TRBV19 TGTGCCGTTTGGACAGGGGCCGAAAAACTGTTTTTT CAVWTGAEKLFF
TRBJ1-4 - - TRBV7-3 TGTGCCAGCAGCTTAAAGGGCGGGGCTCAAGTTGAAAAACTGTTTTTT CASSLKGGAQVEKLFF
TRBJ1-1 once TRBD1 TRBV6-5 TGTGCCAGCAGTCTCGCCGGGACAGGGAACACTGAAGCTTTCTTT CASSLAGTGNTEAFF
TRBJ2-1 - - TRBV2 TGTGCCAGCAAAACGGAGCGCTTAAGCTCCTACAATGAGCAGTTCTTC CASKTERLSSYNEQFF
TRBJ2-7 - TRBD2 TRBV9 TGTGCCAGCAGCGTTTCTGGGGGGGAGAGGGAGCAGTACTTC CASSVSGGEREQYF
TRBJ2-7 few TRBD2 TRBV6-5 TGTGCCAGCAGTTTCAATCCGGGACTAGCGAACTACGAGCAGTACTTC CASSFNPGLANYEQYF
TRBJ2-5 - - TRBV5-5 TGTGCCAGCAGCGGATCGGGAGAAGAGACCCAGTACTTC CASSGSGEETQYF
TRBJ2-3 - TRBD2 TRBV2 TGTGCCAGCAGTGTCCTAGCGGGAACGGCAGATACGCAGTATTTT CASSVLAGTADTQYF
TRBJ2-1 - - TRBV28 TGTGCCAGCAGTTTAGGGCAGTACAATGAGCAGTTCTTC CASSLGQYNEQFF
TRBJ2-7 few TRBD2 TRBV27 TGTGCCAGCAGTTTATCTGCGGGGGTCTCCTACGAGCAGTACTTC CASSLSAGVSYEQYF
TRBJ2-7 - TRBD2 TRBV6-5 TGTGCCAGCAGTGGAGGAGCGGGAGTCTCCTACGAGCAGTACTTC CASSGGAGVSYEQYF
TRBJ1-2 - - TRBV19 TGTGCCAGTAGTATAGATCGGACAGCCTATGGCTACACCTTC CASSIDRTAYGYTF
TRBJ2-7 - TRBD2 TRBV5-1 TGCGCCAGCAGCTCCGGACTAGCGGGAGGGCCGATTGAGCAGTACTTC CASSSGLAGGPIEQYF
TRBJ2-3 - - TRBV4-1 TGCGCCAGCAGCCTTAGGACAGAGAGCACAGATACGCAGTATTTT CASSLRTESTDTQYF
TRBJ1-6 - - TRBV27 TGTGCCAGCAGCCCTACAGGGTACTCACCCCTCCACTTT CASSPTGYSPLHF
TRBJ2-7 - TRBD1 TRBV10-3 TGTGCCATCTCGGGACAGGGGTCGTTAACCTACGAGCAGTACTTC CAISGQGSLTYEQYF
TRBJ2-3 - TRBD2 TRBV2 TGTGCCAGCGCCCATAGCTGGTCCATCGTCCCGAACCTGGGAGGGGCAGATACGCAGTATTTT CASAHSWSIVPNLGGADTQYF
TRBJ1-1 - TRBD1 TRBV30 TGTGCCTTCCTTCTTGGACAGGGTTTTGCGAACACTGAAGCTTTCTTT CAFLLGQGFANTEAFF
TRBJ2-1 - TRBD1 TRBV6-5 TGTGCCAGCAGTTACCCGCAGGGGGCCAAGTTCTTC CASSYPQGAKFF
TRBJ2-1 - TRBD2 TRBV7-8 TGTGCCAGCAGCTCCGGGGTAGCGGGAGGTCTCTCCTACAATGAGCAGTTCTTC CASSSGVAGGLSYNEQFF
TRBJ2-1 few TRBD2 TRBV19 TGTGCCAGTAGTATGAGGTCCGGGACTAGCGGGAGGATGGGTGAGCAGTTCTTC CASSMRSGTSGRMGEQFF
TRBJ2-1 - TRBD2 TRBV5-6 TGTGCCAGCAGCTTGGCGCTAGCGGTCCTGCACAATGAGCAGTTCTTC CASSLALAVLHNEQFF
TRBJ1-4 few - TRBV2 TGTGCCAGCACCCCCGGGGGGGGTCGTGTTGAAAAACTGTTTTTT CASTPGGGRVEKLFF
TRBJ2-1 - - TRBV4-3 TGCGCCAGCAGCCAAGGAGGCTATGAGCAGTTCTTC CASSQGGYEQFF
TRBJ2-7 - - TRBV21-1 TGTGCCAGCGAGACTAGCAACGCCTACGAGCAGTACTTC CASETSNAYEQYF
TRBJ1-1 - - TRBV4-3 TGCGCCAGCAGCCAAGATCCGGACAGCCTCGGAGCTTTCTTT CASSQDPDSLGAFF